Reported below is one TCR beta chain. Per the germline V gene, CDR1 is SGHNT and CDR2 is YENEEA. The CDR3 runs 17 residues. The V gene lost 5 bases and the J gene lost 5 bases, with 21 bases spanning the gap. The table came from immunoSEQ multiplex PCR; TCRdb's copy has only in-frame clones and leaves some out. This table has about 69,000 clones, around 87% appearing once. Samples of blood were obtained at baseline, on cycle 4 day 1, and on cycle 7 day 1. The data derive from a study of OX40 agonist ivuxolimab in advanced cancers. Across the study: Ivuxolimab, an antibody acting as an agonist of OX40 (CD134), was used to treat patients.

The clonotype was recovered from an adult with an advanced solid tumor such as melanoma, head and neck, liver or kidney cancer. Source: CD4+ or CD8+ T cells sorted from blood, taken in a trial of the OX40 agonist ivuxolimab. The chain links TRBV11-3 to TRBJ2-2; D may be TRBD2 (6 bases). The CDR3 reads CASSVGASWAGTGELFF. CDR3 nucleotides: TGTGCCAGCAGCGTAGGGGCTTCCTGGGCGGGGACCGGGGAGCTGTTTTTT.